This T cell receptor beta chain comes out of a study of T cells expressing NK-cell markers. Looking at the study overall: It was sorted CD3+CD56+NKG2C+, CD3+CD56+NKG2C- and CD3+CD56-NKG2C+ T cells that supplied the TCR beta repertoires. The eight sequenced donors comprised seven who were HCMV-seropositive and one who was seronegative. General study points: In roughly six donors, dominant NKG2C+ clonotypes were roughly 1.0-8% of CD8+ T cells. Topping the CD3+CD56-NKG2C+ fraction as well were these clonotypes, in several donors.

The CDR3 sequence is 15 residues long. Germline CDR1 is SGHTA and CDR2 is FQGNSA. As for this clonotype: Its antigen is not identified.

TCRdb reprocessed the 5' RACE reads and keeps a single row for each CDR3 protein, giving no DNA. The sample is made up of about 260,000 distinct CDR3 sequences, and the top ten hold roughly 0.4% of it. Sequenced input: blood T cells: a sorted CD56 or NKG2C T cell subset, CD4+ or CD8+ T cells, or bulk PBMC T cells (not recorded which). The receptor's source is a man between 18 and 35 years old in good health. The rearrangement links TRBV7-2 to TRBJ1-5; TCRdb returns TRBD1, unconfirmable since there is no DNA. This CDR3 reads CASSLDSRGREPQHF.